The 13 T cell receptor beta chains given below trace back to one sample, sequenced in a study of blood T cell repertoires in COVID-19. Profiled with immunoSEQ multiplex PCR; TCRdb holds only in-frame clones, not every one. The data hold tens of thousands of clones, with 90% to 95% observed a single time. The source material was peripheral blood. The origin of the receptors is a human donor in a cohort sampled during active COVID-19.

The rearrangement uses TRBV11-3 and TRBJ2-7, with D tentatively TRBD2 (5 bases). From germline, CDR1 is SGHNT and CDR2 YENEEA. The CDR3 loop spans 12 amino acids. V lost 6 bases, J lost 3 bases, and 9 bases lay in between. The CDR3 here is CASSQAGYEQYF. The CDR3 nucleotides are TGTGCCAGCAGTCAGGCGGGCTACGAGCAGTACTTC.

Concerning this clone: Sequence at one end of the junction differs from germline and may be a read error. The chain uses TRBV7-7 and TRBJ2-3; 9 bases are a match to TRBD2. From germline, CDR1 is SSHAT and CDR2 FNYEAQ (reference sequence). CDR3 length: 12 amino acids. The CDR3 sequence: CASSAERGAQYF. In DNA form, the CDR3 reads TGTGCTAGCAGCGCCGAGCGGGGGGCGCAGTATTTT.

This chain links TRBV30 with TRBJ2-5; 8 bases align to TRBD2. This CDR3 is built from 14 residues. V lost 1 base and J lost 1; bases outside the gene matches: 2. The germline V gene encodes CDR1 GTSNPN and CDR2 SVGIG (reference sequence). CDR3 protein: CAWSDSGIQETQYF. The DNA for the CDR3 is TGTGCCTGGAGTGATAGCGGGATCCAAGAGACCCAGTACTTC. Combining the CDR3 with reference TRBV30 and TRBJ2-5 gives the whole variable domain SQTIHQWPATLVQPVGSPLSLECTVEGTSNPNLYWYRQAAGRGLQLLFYSVGIGQISSEVPQNLSASRPQDRQFILSSKKLLLSDSGFYLCAWSDSGIQETQYFGPGTRLLVL.

The chain carries TRBV7-3 and TRBJ2-6; TRBD1 is a possible D gene (6 bases). CDR3 length: 18 residues. The V end was cut by 3 bases, the J end by 1 base, with 16 bases between. Germline CDR1 and CDR2: SGHTA and FQGTGA. The CDR3 nucleotides read TGTGCCAGCAGCTTGACAGGCCTTTTACTTTCTGGGGCCAACGTCCTGACTTTC. Translation: CASSLTGLLLSGANVLTF.

This chain joins TRBV9 and TRBJ1-1; 9 positions agree with TRBD1. In germline, CDR1 is SGDLS, CDR2 YYNGEE. The CDR3 is 17 residues long. V gave up 0 bases and J gave up 0 bases; unmatched junction bases: 6. The CDR3 is CASSVAKDRGMNTEAFF. In DNA form, the CDR3 reads TGTGCCAGCAGCGTAGCAAAGGACAGGGGAATGAACACTGAAGCTTTCTTT.

This clone was detected only a few times. This chain links TRBV7-9 with TRBJ1-1; D may be TRBD1 (5 bases). V gave up 4 bases and J gave up 1 base, with 10 bases separating them. Per the germline V gene, CDR1 is SEHNR and CDR2 is FQNEAQ (reference sequence). The CDR3 has 14 amino acids. For the CDR3, the DNA is TGTGCCAGCAGCTCGACAGTAGAGAACACTGAAGCTTTCTTT. Translated, it gives CASSSTVENTEAFF.

The chain recombines TRBV11-2 with TRBJ1-3, with TRBD1 identical over 8 bases. This CDR3 is 14 amino acids long. V gave up 2 bases and J gave up 5 bases; unmatched junction bases: 2. The germline gives CDR1 SGHAT, CDR2 FQNNGV. CDR3 DNA sequence: TGTGCCAGCAGCTTACGACAGGGGCGAAACACCATATATTTT. Its protein is CASSLRQGRNTIYF.

This clone is categorized as medium-sized. This chain uses TRBV15 with TRBJ1-2; 8 bases fit TRBD1. This CDR3 spans 15 amino acids. The germline CDR1 and CDR2 sequences are LNHNV and YYDKDF (reference sequence). J was trimmed by 4 bases and V by 4 bases; bases with no gene match: 8. Here the CDR3 reads CATSTGGGPGYGYTF. CDR3 sequence (DNA): TGTGCCACCAGCACAGGGGGCGGCCCTGGCTATGGCTACACCTTC. The variable domain in full, completed from reference TRBV15 and TRBJ1-2, reads DAMVIQNPRYQVTQFGKPVTLSCSQTLNHNVMYWYQQKSSQAPKLLFHYYDKDFNNEADTPDNFQSRRPNTSFCFLDIRSPGLGDTAMYLCATSTGGGPGYGYTFGSGTRLTVV.

The table lists this clone with a few counts. This rearrangement joins TRBV27 to TRBJ1-4; 9 bases match TRBD1. The CDR3 covers 15 residues. V was clipped by 7 bases and J by 7 bases; unmatched bases: 10. The germline V gene has CDR1 MNHEY and CDR2 SMNVEV (reference sequence). The DNA of the CDR3 is TGTGCCAGCATACAGGGGGCTATTTTAGGTGAAAAACTGTTTTTT. Protein sequence: CASIQGAILGEKLFF.

The rearrangement uses TRBV30 and TRBJ1-3; unclear D gene. The germline V gene has CDR1 GTSNPN and CDR2 SVGIG (reference sequence). The CDR3 covers 13 residues. Trimming removed 2 bases at V and 3 bases at J, with 8 bases between. CDR3 coding DNA: TGTGCCTGGAGTCTCCCCGTTGGAAACACCATATATTTT. Its protein product is CAWSLPVGNTIYF. Based on the CDR3 plus reference TRBV30 and TRBJ1-3, the full variable domain is SQTIHQWPATLVQPVGSPLSLECTVEGTSNPNLYWYRQAAGRGLQLLFYSVGIGQISSEVPQNLSASRPQDRQFILSSKKLLLSDSGFYLCAWSLPVGNTIYFGEGSWLTVV.

V gene TRBV7-9 combines with J gene TRBJ2-7, with D hard to call. The CDR3 has 12 residues. Germline CDR1 reads SEHNR; CDR2 reads FQNEAQ (reference sequence). V was cut by 6 bases and J by 5 bases, with 11 bases left in between. The CDR3 nucleotides are TGTGCCAGCAGTCGGTCCCTAAACGAGCAGTACTTC. Translating gives CASSRSLNEQYF.

The chain recombines TRBV19 with TRBJ2-3; perhaps TRBD1 as D (5 bases). Trimming shortened V by 6 bases and J by 0 bases, and 13 bases separated the two germline ends. The length of the CDR3 is 15 residues. Per the germline V gene, CDR1 is LNHDA and CDR2 is SQIVND (reference sequence). The CDR3: CASRLTGPSTDTQYF. CDR3 sequence (DNA): TGTGCCAGTAGACTAACAGGTCCTAGCACAGATACGCAGTATTTT.

The V gene is TRBV7-3, the J gene TRBJ2-1; TRBD2 might be the D (5 bases). This CDR3 is built from 14 residues. CDR1 and CDR2 from the germline V gene are SGHTA and FQGTGA. The germline V and J ends were trimmed by 0 bases and 7 bases, with 10 bases remaining between them. The CDR3 coding sequence is TGTGCCAGCAGCTTAACGGGAGTAAGAAATGAGCAGTTCTTC. It is translated as CASSLTGVRNEQFF.